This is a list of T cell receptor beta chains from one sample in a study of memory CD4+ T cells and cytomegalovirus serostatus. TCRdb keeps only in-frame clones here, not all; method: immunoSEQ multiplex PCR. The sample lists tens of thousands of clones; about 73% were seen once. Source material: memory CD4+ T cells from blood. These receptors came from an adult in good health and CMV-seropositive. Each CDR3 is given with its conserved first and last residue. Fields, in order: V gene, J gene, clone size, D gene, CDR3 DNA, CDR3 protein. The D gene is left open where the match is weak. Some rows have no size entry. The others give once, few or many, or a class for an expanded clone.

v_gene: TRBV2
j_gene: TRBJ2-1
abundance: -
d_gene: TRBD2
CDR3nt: TGTGCCATCTCAAGGGAGACTAGCATTCGGCAGTTCTTC
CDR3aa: CAISRETSIRQFF

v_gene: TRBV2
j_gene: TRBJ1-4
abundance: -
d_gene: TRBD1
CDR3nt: TGTGCCAGCAGTGAACGTAGCCTGACAGGGTATGAAAAACTGTTTTTT
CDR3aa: CASSERSLTGYEKLFF

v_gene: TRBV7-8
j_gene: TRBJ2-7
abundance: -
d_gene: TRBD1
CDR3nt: TGTGCCAGCAGCACCAGACAGGGGACCGAGCAGTACTTC
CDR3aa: CASSTRQGTEQYF

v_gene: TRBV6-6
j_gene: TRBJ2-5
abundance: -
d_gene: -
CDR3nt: TGTGCCAGCAGTTACTCCTTCAGGGAGACCCAGTACTTC
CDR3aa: CASSYSFRETQYF

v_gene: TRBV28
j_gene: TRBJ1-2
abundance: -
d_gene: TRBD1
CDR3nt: TGTGCCAGCAGTTTTGGGACAGTCAACAACTATGGCTACACCTTC
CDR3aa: CASSFGTVNNYGYTF

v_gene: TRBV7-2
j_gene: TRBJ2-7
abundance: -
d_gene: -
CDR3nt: TGTGCCAGCAGCCCCGGATCTGGGGAAGGCTTTTACGAGCAGTACTTC
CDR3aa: CASSPGSGEGFYEQYF

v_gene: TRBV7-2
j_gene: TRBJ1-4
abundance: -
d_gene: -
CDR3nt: TGTGCCAGCAGCCAGCCCAATGAAAAACTGTTTTTT
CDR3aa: CASSQPNEKLFF

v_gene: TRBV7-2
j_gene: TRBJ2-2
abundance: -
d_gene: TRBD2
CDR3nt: TGTGCCAGCAGCCCTGCTAGCGGGACCCACACCGGGGAGCTGTTTTTT
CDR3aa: CASSPASGTHTGELFF

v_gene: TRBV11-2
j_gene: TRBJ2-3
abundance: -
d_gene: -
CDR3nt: TGTGCCAGCAGCCACACAGATACGCAGTATTTT
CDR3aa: CASSHTDTQYF

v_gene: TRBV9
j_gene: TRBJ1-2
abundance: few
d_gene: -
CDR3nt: TGTGCCAGCAGCGTAGGGGTCCGGGAAGGATATGGCTACACCTTC
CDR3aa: CASSVGVREGYGYTF

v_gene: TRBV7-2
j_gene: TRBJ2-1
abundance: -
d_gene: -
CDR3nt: TGTGCCAGTGTAGCGGCCTGGAGCTCCTACAATGAGCAGTTCTTC
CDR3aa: CASVAAWSSYNEQFF

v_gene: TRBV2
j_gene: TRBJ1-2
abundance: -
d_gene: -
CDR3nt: TGTGCCAGCAGTGAATCAGCTTCTATGGGGTACACCTTC
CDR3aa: CASSESASMGYTF

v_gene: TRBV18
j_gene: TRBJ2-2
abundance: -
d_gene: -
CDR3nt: TGTGCCAGCTCATATAGCGGCGGGGACGGGGAGCTGTTTTTT
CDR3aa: CASSYSGGDGELFF

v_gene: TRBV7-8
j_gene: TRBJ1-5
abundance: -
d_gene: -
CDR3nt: TGTGCCAGCAGTATTCGCGGGGGCATGGGCAATCAGCCCCAGCATTTT
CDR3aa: CASSIRGGMGNQPQHF

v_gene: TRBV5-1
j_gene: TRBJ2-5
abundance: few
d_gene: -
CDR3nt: TGCGCCAGCAGCTTGGCCTCACAAGAGACCCAGTACTTC
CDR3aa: CASSLASQETQYF

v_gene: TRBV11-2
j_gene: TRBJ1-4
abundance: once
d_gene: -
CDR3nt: TGTGCCAGCAGCCTGTGGGGGGAAAAACTGTTTTTT
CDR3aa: CASSLWGEKLFF

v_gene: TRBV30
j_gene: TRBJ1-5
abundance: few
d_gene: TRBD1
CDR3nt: TGTGCCTGGAGTGTACTCGCGGGACAGAAACAGCCCCAGCATTTT
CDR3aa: CAWSVLAGQKQPQHF

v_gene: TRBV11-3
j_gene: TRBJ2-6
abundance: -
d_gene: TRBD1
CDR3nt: TGTGCCAGCAGCCAGGGGGCTATTGGGGCCAACGTCCTGACTTTC
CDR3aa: CASSQGAIGANVLTF

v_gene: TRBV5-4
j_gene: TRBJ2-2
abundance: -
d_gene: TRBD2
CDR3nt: TGTGCCAGCAGCTTAGAGCCTCGGACTAGCGGGTTCACCGGGGAGCTGTTTTTT
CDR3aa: CASSLEPRTSGFTGELFF

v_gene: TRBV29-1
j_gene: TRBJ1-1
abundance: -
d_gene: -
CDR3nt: TGCAGCGTTGTCGGTCACGCTGAAGCTTTCTTT
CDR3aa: CSVVGHAEAFF

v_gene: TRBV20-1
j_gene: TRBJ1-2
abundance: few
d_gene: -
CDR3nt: TGCAGTGCTAGACGTTCGACTGCTCCAACCTTC
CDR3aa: CSARRSTAPTF

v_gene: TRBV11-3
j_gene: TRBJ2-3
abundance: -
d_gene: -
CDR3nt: TGTGCCAGCAGCTTACGGGCCGCCACAGATACGCAGTATTTT
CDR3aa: CASSLRAATDTQYF

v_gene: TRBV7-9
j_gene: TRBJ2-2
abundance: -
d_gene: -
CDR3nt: TGTGCCAGCAGCTTTGATCTCTGGACGTCTGTGTTTTTT
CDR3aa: CASSFDLWTSVFF

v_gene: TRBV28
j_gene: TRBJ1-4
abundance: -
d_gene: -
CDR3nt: TGTGCCAGCAGTCCCGTTCTGTCTCATGAAAAACTGTTTTTT
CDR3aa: CASSPVLSHEKLFF

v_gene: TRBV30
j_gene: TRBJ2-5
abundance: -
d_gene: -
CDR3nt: TGTGCCTGGAGTGTGACTGCCCCGGGAGCCCAGTACTTC
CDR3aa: CAWSVTAPGAQYF

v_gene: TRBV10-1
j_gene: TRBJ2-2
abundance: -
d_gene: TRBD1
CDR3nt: TGCGCCAGCCGACAGGGTCCCACCGGGGAGCTGTTTTTT
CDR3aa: CASRQGPTGELFF

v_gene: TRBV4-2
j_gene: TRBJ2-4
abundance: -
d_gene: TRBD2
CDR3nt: TGTGCCAGCAGCCAAGATGAGCCAGCGGGAGGGGTGGGGGCCAAAAACATTCAGTACTTC
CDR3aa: CASSQDEPAGGVGAKNIQYF

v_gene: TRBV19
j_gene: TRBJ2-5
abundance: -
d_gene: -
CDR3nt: TGTGCCAGTAGTATAGGCCACAGGGCGTTAGGGACAACTCAAGAGACCCAGTACTTC
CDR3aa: CASSIGHRALGTTQETQYF

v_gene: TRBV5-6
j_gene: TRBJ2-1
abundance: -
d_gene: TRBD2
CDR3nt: TGTGCCAGCAGCTCGTCTAGCGGGAGGAATGAGCAGTTCTTC
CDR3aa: CASSSSSGRNEQFF

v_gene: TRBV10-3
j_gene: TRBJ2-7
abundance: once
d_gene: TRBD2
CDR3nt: TGTGCCATCAGTGGGACTAGCGTGTGGAACTCCTACGAGCAGTACTTC
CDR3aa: CAISGTSVWNSYEQYF

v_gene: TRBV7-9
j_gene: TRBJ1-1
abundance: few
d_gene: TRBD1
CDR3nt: TGTGCCAGCAGTCCGACAGGGGAATGGAAAGCTTTCTTT
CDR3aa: CASSPTGEWKAFF

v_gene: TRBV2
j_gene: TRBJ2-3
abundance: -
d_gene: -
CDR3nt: TGTGCCAGCAGGACTAGCACAGATACGCAGTATTTT
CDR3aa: CASRTSTDTQYF

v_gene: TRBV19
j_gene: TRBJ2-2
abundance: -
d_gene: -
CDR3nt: TGTGCCAGTAGTACCCAATACGGGGAGCTGTTTTTT
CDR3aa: CASSTQYGELFF

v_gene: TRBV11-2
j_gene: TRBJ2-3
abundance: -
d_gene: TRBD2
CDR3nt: TGTGCCAGCAGCTTATCCACTAGCGGGCGAACAGATACGCAGTATTTT
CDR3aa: CASSLSTSGRTDTQYF

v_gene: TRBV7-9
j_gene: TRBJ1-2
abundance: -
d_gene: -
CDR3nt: TGTGCCAGCAGCTTAGCGGTCAGAAACTATGGCTACACCTTC
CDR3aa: CASSLAVRNYGYTF

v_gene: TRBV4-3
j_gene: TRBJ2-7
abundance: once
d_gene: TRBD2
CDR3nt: TGCGCCAGCAGCCAAGGCCTTAGCAGCGGGAGTGGTTACGAGCAGTACTTC
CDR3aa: CASSQGLSSGSGYEQYF

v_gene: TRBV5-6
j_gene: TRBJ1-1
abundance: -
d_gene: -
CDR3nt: TGTGCCAGCAGCGGACTCCTCGGGATGAACACTGAAGCTTTCTTT
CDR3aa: CASSGLLGMNTEAFF

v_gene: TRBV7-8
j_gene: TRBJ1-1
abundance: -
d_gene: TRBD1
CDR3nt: TGTGCCAGCAGCCCAGGGGGGGTCCAGAACACTGAAGCTTTCTTT
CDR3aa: CASSPGGVQNTEAFF

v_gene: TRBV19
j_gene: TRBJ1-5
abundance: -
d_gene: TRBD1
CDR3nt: TGTGCCAGTGGGACAGGGGACAATCAGCCCCAGCATTTT
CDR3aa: CASGTGDNQPQHF

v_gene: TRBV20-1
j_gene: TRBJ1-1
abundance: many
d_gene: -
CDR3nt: TGCAGAGCGATAGGGTTAACTGAAGCTTTCTTT
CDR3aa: CRAIGLTEAFF

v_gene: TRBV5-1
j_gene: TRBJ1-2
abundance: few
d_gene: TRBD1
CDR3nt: TGCGCCAGCAGCTTGTTCGGACAGGACTATGGCTACACCTTC
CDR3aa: CASSLFGQDYGYTF